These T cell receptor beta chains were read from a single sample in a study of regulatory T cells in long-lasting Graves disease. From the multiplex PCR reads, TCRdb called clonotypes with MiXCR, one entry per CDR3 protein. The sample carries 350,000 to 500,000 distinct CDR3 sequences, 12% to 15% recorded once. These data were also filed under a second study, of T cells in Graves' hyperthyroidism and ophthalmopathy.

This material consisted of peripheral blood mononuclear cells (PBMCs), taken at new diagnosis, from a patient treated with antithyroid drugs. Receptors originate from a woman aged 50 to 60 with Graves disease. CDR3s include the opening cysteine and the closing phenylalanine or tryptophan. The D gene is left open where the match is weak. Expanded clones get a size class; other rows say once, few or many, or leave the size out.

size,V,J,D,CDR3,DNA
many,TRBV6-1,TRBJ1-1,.,CASSGLQSNTEAFF,TGTGCCAGCAGTGGACTGCAGTCGAACACTGAAGCTTTCTTT
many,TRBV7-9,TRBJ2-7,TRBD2,CASSFFETSGRPYEQYF,TGTGCCAGCAGCTTCTTCGAGACTAGCGGGAGACCATACGAGCAGTACTTC
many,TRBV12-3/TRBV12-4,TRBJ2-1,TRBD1,CASSFFGTGGTIESYNEQFF,TGTGCCAGCAGTTTCTTCGGGACAGGGGGTACCATTGAATCCTACAATGAGCAGTTCTTC
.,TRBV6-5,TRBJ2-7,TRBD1,CASSYTQGVSSYEQYF,TGTGCCAGCAGTTACACACAGGGGGTGAGCTCCTACGAGCAGTACTTC
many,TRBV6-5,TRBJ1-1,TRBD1,CASSYWQGAGVREAFF,TGTGCCAGCAGTTACTGGCAGGGGGCAGGGGTACGAGAAGCTTTCTTT
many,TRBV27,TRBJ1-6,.,CASSPERGVYSPLHF,TGTGCCAGCAGTCCAGAGAGGGGAGTTTATTCACCCCTCCACTTT
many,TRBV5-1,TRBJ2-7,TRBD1,CASSIGTGYEQYF,TGCGCCAGCAGCATCGGGACAGGGTACGAGCAGTACTTC
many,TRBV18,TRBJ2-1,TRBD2,CASSPLAGVANEQFF,TGTGCCAGCTCACCACTAGCGGGAGTAGCTAATGAGCAGTTCTTC
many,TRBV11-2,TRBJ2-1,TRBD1,CASSPATGFNEQFF,TGTGCCAGCAGCCCGGCGACAGGGTTCAATGAGCAGTTCTTC
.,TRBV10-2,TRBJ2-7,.,CASRLQGTSYEQYF,TGCGCCAGCAGATTACAGGGAACATCCTACGAGCAGTACTTC
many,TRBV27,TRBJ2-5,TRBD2,CASSLFGTSQETQYF,TGTGCCAGCAGTTTATTCGGGACTAGTCAAGAGACCCAGTACTTC
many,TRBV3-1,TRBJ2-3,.,CASSQDLPLTDTQYF,TGTGCCAGCAGCCAAGATTTACCGCTCACAGATACGCAGTATTTT
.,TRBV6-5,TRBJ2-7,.,CASSYGGAGEQYF,TGTGCCAGCAGTTATGGGGGAGCCGGGGAGCAGTACTTC
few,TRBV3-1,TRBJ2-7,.,CASSQEAEQYF,TGTGCCAGCAGCCAAGAGGCCGAGCAGTACTTC
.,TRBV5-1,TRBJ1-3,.,CASSLVSAASSGNTIYF,TGCGCCAGCAGCTTGGTATCGGCCGCAAGCTCTGGAAACACCATATATTTT
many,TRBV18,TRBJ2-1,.,CASSPGALNNEQFF,TGTGCCAGCTCACCAGGGGCCCTAAACAATGAGCAGTTCTTC
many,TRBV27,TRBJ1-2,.,CASSNTRDKFYYGYTF,TGTGCCAGCAGTAACACCCGGGACAAGTTTTACTATGGCTACACCTTC
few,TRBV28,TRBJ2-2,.,CASSLGRWGTPKNTGELFF,TGTGCCAGCAGTTTAGGGCGATGGGGGACACCAAAGAACACCGGGGAGCTGTTTTTT
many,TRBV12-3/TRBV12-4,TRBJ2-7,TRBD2,CASTRGTNYEQYF,TGTGCCAGCACCAGAGGGACTAACTACGAGCAGTACTTC
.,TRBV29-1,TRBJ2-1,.,CSVDGRKGPPYNEQFF,TGCAGCGTTGATGGGCGGAAAGGTCCGCCTTACAATGAGCAGTTCTTC
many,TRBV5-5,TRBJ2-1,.,CASSLVAGPYNEQFF,TGTGCCAGCAGCTTAGTGGCAGGTCCCTACAATGAGCAGTTCTTC
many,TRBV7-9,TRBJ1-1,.,CASSLVGYTEAFF,TGTGCCAGCAGCTTAGTGGGGTACACTGAAGCTTTCTTT
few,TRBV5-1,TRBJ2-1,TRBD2,CASSSTSGRASEQFF,TGCGCCAGCAGCTCGACTAGCGGGAGGGCTAGTGAGCAGTTCTTC
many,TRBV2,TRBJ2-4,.,CASSEGDNKNIQYF,TGTGCCAGCAGTGAAGGGGACAACAAAAACATTCAGTACTTC
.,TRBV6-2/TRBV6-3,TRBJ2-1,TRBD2,CASSLGLAGGPGNEQFF,TGTGCCAGCAGTCTCGGACTAGCGGGAGGGCCTGGGAATGAGCAGTTCTTC
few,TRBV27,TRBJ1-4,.,CASSRRATNEKLFF,TGTGCCAGCAGTAGGAGGGCAACTAATGAAAAACTGTTTTTT
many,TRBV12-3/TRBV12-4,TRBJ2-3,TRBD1,CASSRGQGRIDTQYF,TGTGCCAGCAGCAGGGGACAGGGTAGGATAGATACGCAGTATTTT
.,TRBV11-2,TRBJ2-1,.,CAGSLGGPSSSYHEQFF,TGTGCCGGCAGCTTGGGGGGGCCGTCGAGCTCCTACCATGAGCAGTTCTTC
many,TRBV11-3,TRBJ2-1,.,CASSQGSNEQFF,TGTGCCAGCAGCCAGGGGTCGAATGAGCAGTTCTTC
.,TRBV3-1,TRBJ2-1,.,CASSQVFGGFYNEQFF,TGTGCCAGCAGCCAAGTCTTTGGGGGATTCTACAATGAGCAGTTCTTC
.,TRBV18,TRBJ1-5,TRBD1,CTSSPGTVDSNQPQHF,TGTACCAGCTCACCCGGGACAGTGGATAGCAATCAGCCCCAGCATTTT
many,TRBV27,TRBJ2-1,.,CASSLSTKTGNEQFF,TGTGCCAGCAGTTTATCGACGAAAACCGGCAATGAGCAGTTCTTC
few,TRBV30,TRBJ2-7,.,CAWQGGLSYEQYF,TGTGCCTGGCAGGGCGGACTGAGCTACGAGCAGTACTTC
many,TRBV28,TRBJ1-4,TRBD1,CASIERNNRGANEKLFF,TGTGCCAGCATTGAGAGGAACAACAGGGGAGCTAATGAAAAACTGTTTTTT
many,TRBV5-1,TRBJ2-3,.,CASSPRTISTDTQYF,TGCGCCAGCAGCCCTCGGACTATTAGCACAGATACGCAGTATTTT
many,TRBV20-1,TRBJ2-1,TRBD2,CSASLRGLAGGYNEQFF,TGCAGTGCTAGTCTGCGCGGACTAGCGGGAGGGTACAATGAGCAGTTCTTC
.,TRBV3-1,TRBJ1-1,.,CASSPPDMNTGAFF,TGTGCCAGCAGCCCCCCCGATATGAACACTGGAGCTTTCTTT
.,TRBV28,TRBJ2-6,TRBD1,CASSRTGVLRGANVLTF,TGTGCCAGCAGTCGAACAGGGGTTTTGCGTGGGGCCAACGTCCTGACTTTC
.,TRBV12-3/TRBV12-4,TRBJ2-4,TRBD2,CASKRAGGEENIQYF,TGTGCCAGCAAGCGAGCGGGAGGGGAGGAAAACATTCAGTACTTC
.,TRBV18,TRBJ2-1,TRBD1,CASLGQTNNEQFF,TGTGCCAGCCTGGGACAGACAAACAATGAGCAGTTCTTC
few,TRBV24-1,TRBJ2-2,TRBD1,CATSDYGTENTGELFF,TGTGCCACCAGTGATTACGGGACAGAAAACACCGGGGAGCTGTTTTTT
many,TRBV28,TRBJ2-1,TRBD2,CASSLLGLAGNNEQFF,TGTGCCAGCAGTCTACTCGGACTAGCGGGAAACAATGAGCAGTTCTTC
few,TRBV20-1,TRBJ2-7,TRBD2,CSGLADSYEQYF,TGCAGTGGACTAGCGGACTCCTACGAGCAGTACTTC
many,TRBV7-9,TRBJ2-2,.,CASSLTGPGELFF,TGTGCCAGCAGCTTAACAGGGCCCGGGGAGCTGTTTTTT
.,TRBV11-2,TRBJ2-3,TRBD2,CASSFSRVLGSGRSGTDTQYF,TGTGCCAGCAGCTTCTCCCGCGTGTTGGGTAGCGGGAGATCGGGAACAGATACGCAGTATTTT
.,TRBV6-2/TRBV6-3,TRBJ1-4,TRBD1,CASSPGTGSGKLSF,TGTGCCAGCAGTCCCGGGACAGGCAGTGGAAAACTGTCTTTT
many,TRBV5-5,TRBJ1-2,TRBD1,CASSLEQGGRSGYTF,TGTGCCAGCAGCTTGGAGCAGGGGGGGCGTTCTGGCTACACCTTC
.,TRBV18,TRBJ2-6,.,CASSLTISDGANVLTF,TGTGCCAGCTCACTAACCATATCGGACGGGGCCAACGTCCTGACTTTC
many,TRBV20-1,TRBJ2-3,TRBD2,CSASRIAGVDTQYF,TGCAGTGCTAGTAGGATAGCGGGAGTGGATACGCAGTATTTT
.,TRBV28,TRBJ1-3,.,CASSLDLRGSGNTIYF,TGTGCCAGCAGTTTAGATTTACGTGGCTCTGGAAACACCATATATTTT
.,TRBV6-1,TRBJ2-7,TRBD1,CASSNPGQQTYYEQYF,TGTGCCAGCAGTAATCCGGGACAGCAGACCTACTACGAGCAGTACTTC
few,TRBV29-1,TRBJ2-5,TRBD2,CSVGLWGGETQYF,TGCAGCGTTGGCCTGTGGGGAGGGGAGACCCAGTACTTC
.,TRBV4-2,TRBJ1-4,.,CASSQVGGHDEKLFF,TGTGCCAGCAGCCAAGTGGGAGGACACGACGAAAAACTGTTTTTT
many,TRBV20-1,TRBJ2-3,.,CSAERTAPSDTQYF,TGCAGTGCAGAACGGACCGCACCCTCGGATACGCAGTATTTT
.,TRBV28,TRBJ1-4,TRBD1,CASRGTGGKLFF,TGTGCCAGCAGGGGGACAGGGGGAAAACTGTTTTTT
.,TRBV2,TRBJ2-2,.,CASSEAFRIVTGELFF,TGTGCCAGCAGTGAAGCCTTCAGGATCGTGACCGGGGAGCTGTTTTTT
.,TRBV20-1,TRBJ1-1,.,CSARPQENTEAFF,TGCAGTGCCAGGCCCCAGGAGAACACTGAAGCTTTCTTT